Following are 8 T cell receptor beta chains from one sample sequenced in a study of Ad26.COV2.S vaccination and SARS-CoV-2 variants. Treatment noted: over 15 received Ad26.COV2.S at low or high dose, single or two shots; about 5 received placebo; per-sample allocation not given. The samples were gathered on day 63 after the first injection of vaccine or placebo. The method was immunoSEQ multiplex PCR; TCRdb's version includes in-frame clones alone and lacks a portion of them. The sample records around 450,000 clones, around 91% being singletons. The sample in question was peripheral blood, obtained in a trial of Ad26.COV2.S vaccine versus placebo. These receptors all stem from a person between 18 and 60 years old who received the Ad26.COV2.S COVID-19 vaccine or a placebo.

The chain combines TRBV2 with TRBJ2-2; 9 nucleotides match TRBD1. The J segment lost 1 base and the V segment lost 7 bases, leaving 16 bases of the junction unmatched. CDR1 is SNHLY, CDR2 FYNNEI, per germline. The CDR3 consists of 19 residues. The CDR3 spells CASTTGQGRPSGNTGELFF. Written as DNA, the CDR3 is TGTGCCAGCACAACGGGACAGGGAAGGCCTAGCGGGAACACCGGGGAGCTGTTTTTT.

The rearrangement uses TRBV18 and TRBJ2-1; 8 nucleotides agree with TRBD1. This CDR3 has 13 amino acids. Germline-derived CDR1 and CDR2 are KGHSH and LQKENI. J lost 8 bases, V lost 6 bases, and 6 bases had no gene match. Written as DNA, the CDR3 is TGTGCCAGCTCCCCGCAGGGGGCGGATGAGCAGTTCTTC. This encodes CASSPQGADEQFF.

This chain connects TRBV4-1 to TRBJ2-7, with TRBD2 matching over 8 bases. CDR1 is MGHRA, CDR2 YSYEKL, per germline. V lost 1 base to trimming and J lost 0 bases; unmatched junction nucleotides: 5. The length of the CDR3 is 16 residues. The CDR3 DNA reads TGCGCCAGCAGCCAAGGGGGACTAGGAGGCTCCTACGAGCAGTACTTC. It codes for CASSQGGLGGSYEQYF.

A single count supports this clone. The rearrangement links TRBV11-1 to TRBJ2-7; 8 bases line up with TRBD1. Per the germline V gene, CDR1 is SGHAT and CDR2 is FQDESV (reference sequence). J lost 4 bases, V lost 3 bases, and 5 bases had no gene match. The CDR3 has 14 amino acids. The DNA for the CDR3 is TGTGCCAGCAGCTTGACAGGGGAGAAGTACGAGCAGTACTTC. It encodes CASSLTGEKYEQYF. The full variable domain, in which reference TRBV11-1 and TRBJ2-7 provide the parts outside the CDR3, is EAEVAQSPRYKITEKSQAVAFWCDPISGHATLYWYRQILGQGPELLVQFQDESVVDDSQLPKDRFSAERLKGVDSTLKIQPAELGDSAMYLCASSLTGEKYEQYFGPGTRLTVT.

The V call is TRBV28, the J call TRBJ2-7; 11 nucleotides line up with TRBD1. The germline V gene encodes CDR1 MDHEN and CDR2 SYDVKM. The CDR3 runs 14 residues. Trimming cost V 5 bases and J 7 bases; bases outside gene matches: 7. The CDR3 bases are TGTGCCAGCAGTGAGGGACAGGGGGGAGTGGAGCAGTACTTC. This codes for CASSEGQGGVEQYF.

The rearrangement links TRBV5-6 to TRBJ2-1; no clear D. This CDR3 spans 12 amino acids. V lost 0 bases, J lost 8 bases, and 6 bases lay in between. Germline V CDR1 and CDR2: SGHDT, YYEEEE. The CDR3 region is CASSLDRYEQFF. CDR3 nucleotide sequence: TGTGCCAGCAGCTTGGATAGGTATGAGCAGTTCTTC.

This clone was recorded once. V gene TRBV4-1 combines with J gene TRBJ2-3; D is ambiguous. The CDR3 length is 12 residues. The germline V gene has CDR1 MGHRA and CDR2 YSYEKL. V was trimmed by 2 bases and J by 4 bases, leaving 4 bases between them. The CDR3 coding sequence is TGCGCCAGCAGCCAAAATCCAGATACGCAGTATTTT. Translating it yields CASSQNPDTQYF.

The chain uses TRBV7-9 and TRBJ2-5; D is uncertain. The CDR3 covers 15 residues. Germline CDR1 reads SEHNR; CDR2 reads FQNEAQ (reference sequence). Between the trimmed V and J ends, which lost 0 bases and 3 bases, there was a span of 11 bases. CDR3 sequence (DNA): TGTGCCAGCAGCTTAGCGGATCGGCGGAAAGAGACCCAGTACTTC. It specifies CASSLADRRKETQYF.